Presented here are 31 T cell receptor beta chains from one specimen sequenced in a study of siplizumab effects on memory and regulatory T cells. Only in-frame clones appear in the TCRdb table, and some are missing; sequencing was by immunoSEQ multiplex PCR. Among approximately 100,000 clones listed, 94% were seen once. Source material: Tregs sorted from blood. The receptors derive from a human donor in good health.

This clone was seen just once. This chain joins TRBV21-1 and TRBJ2-2. TRBV21-1 is flagged as a pseudogene. This CDR3 region has 17 residues. CDR3 region: CASSKRVPGPRTGELFF. In DNA, the CDR3 is TGTGCCAGCAGCAAAAGGGTTCCGGGACCGCGTACCGGGGAGCTGTTTTTT.

V is TRBV28 and J is TRBJ2-1, with D maybe TRBD2 (6 bases). Per germline, CDR1 MDHEN and CDR2 SYDVKM. CDR3 length: 15 amino acids. With 8 bases removed from V and 2 bases from J, the gap between germline ends came to 16 bases. The CDR3 region has the DNA TGTGCCAGCTCAAAGGAGGGACGCCCCTACAATGAGCAGTTCTTC. It yields the protein CASSKEGRPYNEQFF.

The gene calls are TRBV5-1 and TRBJ1-6, with D unclear. The germline gives CDR1 SGHRS, CDR2 YFSETQ. The CDR3 consists of 13 residues. Trimming cost V 5 bases and J 8 bases, with 11 bases left between them. CDR3 amino acids: CASSIQVDSPLHF. CDR3 nucleotides: TGCGCCAGCAGTATCCAGGTGGATTCACCCCTCCACTTT.

The genes are TRBV2 and TRBJ2-6; TRBD1 might be the D (5 bases). The V gene lost 6 bases and the J gene lost 0 bases, with 30 bases spanning the gap. This CDR3 region has 22 residues. Germline V gene lookup returns CDR1 SNHLY and CDR2 FYNNEI. The CDR3 sequence is CASRPNTRPWQGVYSGANVLTF. The CDR3 DNA is TGTGCCAGCAGGCCCAACACTCGACCCTGGCAGGGTGTTTACTCTGGGGCCAACGTCCTGACTTTC. Full variable domain (outside the CDR3, taken from reference TRBV2 and TRBJ2-6): EPEVTQTPSHQVTQMGQEVILRCVPISNHLYFYWYRQILGQKVEFLVSFYNNEISEKSEIFDDQFSVERPDGSNFTLKIRSTKLEDSAMYFCASRPNTRPWQGVYSGANVLTFGAGSRLTVL.

This chain links TRBV15 with TRBJ2-7; D is ambiguous. The CDR3 has 13 amino acids. CDR1 and CDR2 from the germline V gene are LNHNV and YYDKDF (reference sequence). The V gene lost 0 bases and the J gene lost 3 bases, with 6 bases spanning the gap. The CDR3 coding sequence is TGTGCCACCAGCAGAGATCCGCGCTACGAGCAGTACTTC. It is translated as CATSRDPRYEQYF. Full variable domain (missing parts from reference TRBV15 and TRBJ2-7): DAMVIQNPRYQVTQFGKPVTLSCSQTLNHNVMYWYQQKSSQAPKLLFHYYDKDFNNEADTPDNFQSRRPNTSFCFLDIRSPGLGDTAMYLCATSRDPRYEQYFGPGTRLTVT.

The chain is built from TRBV5-1 and TRBJ2-3; TRBD1 agrees at 8 bases. The CDR3 is 12 amino acids. CDR1 is SGHRS and CDR2 is YFSETQ in the germline V gene. Losses at the gene ends were 3 bases for V and 6 bases for J; bases not matched to a gene: 0. The CDR3, as DNA: TGCGCCAGCAGCTACAGGGGGGATACGCAGTATTTT. Protein sequence: CASSYRGDTQYF.

V is TRBV25-1 and J is TRBJ2-7; D unclear. V lost 1 base, J lost 2 bases, and 12 bases lay in between. Germline assignment: CDR1 MGHDK and CDR2 SYGVNS. CDR3 length equals 15 residues. CDR3: CASSESGGFTYEQYF. DNA for the CDR3: TGTGCCAGCAGTGAATCGGGTGGTTTCACCTACGAGCAGTACTTC.

The chain recombines TRBV6-1 with TRBJ1-5; D is unclear. Germline V CDR1 and CDR2: MNHNS, SASEGT. The CDR3 has 15 amino acids. Trimming shortened V by 2 bases and J by 5 bases, and 13 bases separated the two germline ends. CDR3 residues: CASSERQTPHQPQHF. The CDR3 bases are TGTGCCAGCAGTGAACGTCAGACCCCCCATCAGCCCCAGCATTTT.

The chain is built from TRBV11-3 and TRBJ2-1, with 12 positions matching TRBD1. The CDR3 covers 15 residues. Germline trimming cut 1 base from V and 10 bases from J; bases unmatched to any gene: 5. CDR1 is SGHNT and CDR2 is YENEEA in the germline V gene. The CDR3 DNA reads as TGTGCCAGCAGCTTAGGAGGGACAGGGGGCCTGGAGCAGTTCTTC. Protein product: CASSLGGTGGLEQFF.

V is TRBV7-9 and J is TRBJ1-5; tentatively, D is TRBD1 (5 bases). Germline values: CDR1 SEHNR, CDR2 FQNEAQ (reference sequence). The ends were cut back, 4 bases at V and 6 bases at J, with 10 bases in the middle. The CDR3 extends over 13 amino acids. CDR3 protein: CASSSRDGQPQHF. DNA for the CDR3: TGTGCCAGCAGCTCACGGGACGGTCAGCCCCAGCATTTT.

This sequence joins TRBV11-2 and TRBJ2-5, with 9 bases identical to TRBD2. The junction had 7 bases not matched to a gene; V was cut back by 3 bases and J by 5 bases. Germline CDR1 and CDR2: SGHAT and FQNNGV. The CDR3 length is 15 residues. The CDR3 protein is CASSFRAGGPETQYF. The DNA of the CDR3 is TGTGCCAGCAGCTTTCGGGCGGGAGGGCCGGAGACCCAGTACTTC.

The chain links TRBV27 to TRBJ2-2; maybe TRBD1 (6 bases). Germline CDR1 is MNHEY and CDR2 is SMNVEV (reference sequence). Trimming removed 5 bases from V and 4 bases from J, with 11 bases in between. This CDR3 has 14 residues. CDR3 in amino acids: CASSGNRATGELFF. The CDR3 DNA sequence: TGTGCCAGCAGTGGAAACAGGGCCACCGGGGAGCTGTTTTTT.

This chain joins TRBV5-1 and TRBJ2-2; TRBD1 might be the D (5 bases). This CDR3 comprises 13 residues. V was cut by 4 bases and J by 6 bases, with 10 bases left in between. Germline CDR1 SGHRS, CDR2 YFSETQ. CDR3 coding DNA: TGCGCCAGCAGCCCAGGGTATCCCGGGGAGCTGTTTTTT. It specifies CASSPGYPGELFF. The complete variable domain, with remaining parts taken from reference TRBV5-1 and TRBJ2-2, reads KAGVTQTPRYLIKTRGQQVTLSCSPISGHRSVSWYQQTPGQGLQFLFEYFSETQRNKGNFPGRFSGRQFSNSRSEMNVSTLELGDSALYLCASSPGYPGELFFGEGSRLTVL.

This sequence joins TRBV7-9 and TRBJ1-6, with D maybe TRBD1 (5 bases). The CDR3 length is 15 residues. Germline values: CDR1 SEHNR, CDR2 FQNEAQ (reference sequence). V was cut by 4 bases and J by 8 bases, with 15 bases left in between. As DNA, the CDR3 is TGTGCCAGCAGCTCCTGGGCAAGGGGCGATTCACCCCTCCACTTT. Translation: CASSSWARGDSPLHF.

This chain joins TRBV28 and TRBJ2-1, with 9 bases matching TRBD1. Germline V CDR1 and CDR2: MDHEN, SYDVKM. The CDR3 is 16 amino acids. The V and J ends lost 2 bases and 6 bases, in that order; junction bases with no gene match: 8. The CDR3, as DNA: TGTGCCAGCAGTTTAAGTAAGGCGACAGGGGGCAATGAGCAGTTCTTC. It yields the protein CASSLSKATGGNEQFF. The whole variable domain, filled in from reference TRBV28 and TRBJ2-1, reads DVKVTQSSRYLVKRTGEKVFLECVQDMDHENMFWYRQDPGLGLRLIYFSYDVKMKEKGDIPEGYSVSREKKERFSLILESASTNQTSMYLCASSLSKATGGNEQFFGPGTRLTVL.

The rearrangement uses TRBV6-1 and TRBJ1-4; D unresolved. This CDR3 is 16 amino acids long. Trimming removed 1 base at V and 2 bases at J, with 11 bases between. Per germline, CDR1 MNHNS and CDR2 SASEGT. CDR3 protein: CASSEDGYRTNEKLFF. DNA for the CDR3: TGTGCCAGCAGTGAAGACGGATATCGGACTAATGAAAAACTGTTTTTT.

This chain links TRBV9 with TRBJ1-5, with unresolved D. Germline-derived CDR1 and CDR2 are SGDLS and YYNGEE. The V gene lost 0 bases and the J gene lost 0 bases, with 4 bases spanning the gap. The CDR3 consists of 14 residues. The CDR3 DNA reads TGTGCCAGCAGCGTAGAGTATAGCAATCAGCCCCAGCATTTT. Its protein product is CASSVEYSNQPQHF.

V usage is TRBV5-1 and J usage is TRBJ2-7; the match to TRBD2 covers 7 bases. V lost 0 bases, J lost 6 bases, and 9 bases stayed unmatched. The CDR3 is made up of 15 amino acids. The V gene's germline CDR1 is SGHRS and CDR2 YFSETQ. The DNA of the CDR3 is TGCGCCAGCAGCTTGGGGGACTACGTGCCGGGCGAGCAGTACTTC. It yields the protein CASSLGDYVPGEQYF.

This clone was detected only once. This chain connects TRBV28 to TRBJ2-1, with TRBD2 matching 16 bases. This CDR3 region has 17 residues. Germline-derived CDR1 and CDR2 are MDHEN and SYDVKM. The V segment lost 6 bases and the J segment 8 bases; nucleotides outside the gene matches: 10. As DNA, the CDR3 is TGTGCCAGCAGACCGGGGACTAGCGGGAGGGCCTTCTATGAGCAGTTCTTC. Protein sequence: CASRPGTSGRAFYEQFF. The full variable domain, rest sourced from reference TRBV28 and TRBJ2-1, is DVKVTQSSRYLVKRTGEKVFLECVQDMDHENMFWYRQDPGLGLRLIYFSYDVKMKEKGDIPEGYSVSREKKERFSLILESASTNQTSMYLCASRPGTSGRAFYEQFFGPGTRLTVL.

The V gene is TRBV28, the J gene TRBJ2-1, with 9 nucleotides matching TRBD2. Germline V gene sequence: CDR1 MDHEN, CDR2 SYDVKM. CDR3 length: 15 amino acids. The V and J ends lost 6 bases and 7 bases, in that order; junction bases with no gene match: 10. Here the CDR3 reads CASSPIGSGSNEQFF. The CDR3 DNA reads as TGTGCCAGCAGCCCGATCGGTAGCGGGAGTAATGAGCAGTTCTTC.

The CDR3 DNA reads as TGCGCCAGCAGCCTAGGACTAGGAGGGATTAGAGAGCAGTTCTTC. It is translated as CASSLGLGGIREQFF. This chain uses TRBV5-1 with TRBJ2-1; 7 bases line up with TRBD2. The germline gives CDR1 SGHRS, CDR2 YFSETQ. V dropped 4 bases and J dropped 10; count of bases not matched to a gene: 14. The CDR3 spans 15 residues.

About this clone: At one end, the junction sequence differs from germline, possibly due to a read error. The chain is built from TRBV7-3 and TRBJ2-5; no clear D. CDR3 length equals 13 residues. Germline CDR1 reads SGHTA; CDR2 reads FQGTGA. The CDR3 region is CASSLEAQGTQYF. For the CDR3, the DNA is TGTGCCAGCAGCTTAGAGGCTCAAGGGACCCAGTACTTC.

This clone was picked up a small number of times. The chain employs TRBV20-1 and TRBJ1-1, with D possibly TRBD1 on 6 matching bases. CDR3 size: 11 residues. V gave up 2 bases and J gave up 8 bases, with 9 bases separating them. Germline V gene sequence: CDR1 DFQATT, CDR2 SNEGSKA (reference sequence). In nucleotides, the CDR3 is TGCAGTGCTAGAATCGGGACAGAAGCTTTCTTT. This translates into CSARIGTEAFF.

This CDR3 reads CSVAVATNEKLFF. As DNA, the CDR3 is TGCAGCGTTGCCGTCGCAACTAATGAAAAACTGTTTTTT. This sequence joins TRBV29-1 and TRBJ1-4; D is unresolved. V gave up 4 bases and J gave up 0 bases, with 6 bases separating them. Germline CDR1 is SQVTM and CDR2 is ANQGSEA. This CDR3 is 13 amino acids long. Using reference TRBV29-1 and TRBJ1-4 for the parts outside the CDR3, the full variable domain is SAVISQKPSRDICQRGTSLTIQCQVDSQVTMMFWYRQQPGQSLTLIATANQGSEATYESGFVIDKFPISRPNLTFSTLTVSNMSPEDSSIYLCSVAVATNEKLFFGSGTQLSVL.

This clone is deemed medium-sized. This sample includes further DNA sequences coding for the same CDR3. The chain couples TRBV5-6 to TRBJ2-1, with 8 bases matching TRBD1. There are 13 residues in the CDR3. Unmatched junction bases numbered 1, after V lost 2 bases and J lost 6 bases. Per germline, CDR1 SGHDT and CDR2 YYEEEE. DNA of the CDR3: TGTGCCAGCAGCTTCGGACAGGGCAATGAGCAGTTCTTC. This translates into CASSFGQGNEQFF.

The V gene is TRBV6-1, the J gene TRBJ1-5; 9 bases are a match to TRBD1. Trimming took 7 bases from V and 7 from J; bases not matched to a gene: 11. Germline V gene data show CDR1 as MNHNS and CDR2 as SASEGT. This CDR3 contains 15 residues. CDR3 sequence: CASNLSGTGNQPQHF. As DNA, the CDR3 is TGTGCCAGCAATTTAAGTGGGACAGGGAACCAGCCCCAGCATTTT.

The J gene is TRBJ2-7, the V gene TRBV7-6, with a tentative D call TRBD2 (6 bases). CDR3 size: 16 residues. Trimming cost V 1 base and J 2 bases, with 15 bases left between them. Germline CDR1 SGHVS, CDR2 FNYEAQ. The DNA for the CDR3 is TGTGCCAGCAGCTTAGATAAGGGACTGACGCCCTACGAGCAGTACTTC. Amino acids: CASSLDKGLTPYEQYF. Complete variable domain (other parts from reference TRBV7-6 and TRBJ2-7): GAGVSQSPRYKVTKRGQDVALRCDPISGHVSLYWYRQALGQGPEFLTYFNYEAQQDKSGLPNDRFSAERPEGSISTLTIQRTEQRDSAMYRCASSLDKGLTPYEQYFGPGTRLTVT.

This clone has just one count. This sequence joins TRBV19 and TRBJ2-1, with unresolved D. Trimming pared 7 bases from V and 4 bases from J, leaving 11 bases between. This CDR3 is built from 13 residues. Germline V gene data show CDR1 as LNHDA and CDR2 as SQIVND (reference sequence). The CDR3 bases are TGTGCCAGTATGAGCCGGCCTTACAATGAGCAGTTCTTC. It codes for CASMSRPYNEQFF.

This chain uses TRBV28 with TRBJ2-6; either TRBD1 or TRBD2 may fit D (6 bases each). Germline V gene data show CDR1 as MDHEN and CDR2 as SYDVKM. With 8 bases removed from V and 0 bases from J, the gap between germline ends came to 17 bases. This CDR3 region has 17 residues. Here the CDR3 DNA reads TGTGCCAGCCTAAGGTGGAGGGGGAACTCTGGGGCCAACGTCCTGACTTTC. It yields the protein CASLRWRGNSGANVLTF.

The chain recombines TRBV5-8 with TRBJ1-2; D not resolved. From germline, CDR1 is SGHTS and CDR2 YDEGEE. The CDR3 has 15 amino acids. Between the trimmed V and J ends, which lost 1 base and 2 bases, there was a span of 12 bases. CDR3 loop: CASSLSYVRNYGYTF. CDR3 in DNA: TGTGCCAGCAGCTTGTCGTATGTCAGAAACTATGGCTACACCTTC.

The chain combines TRBV7-3 with TRBJ2-3, with a tentative D call TRBD2 (5 bases). Germline V gives CDR1 SGHTA, CDR2 FQGTGA. The V and J ends lost 5 bases and 4 bases respectively, with 31 bases between them. The CDR3 extends over 20 amino acids. The CDR3 is CASSPSILARRPGTPDTQYF. CDR3 DNA sequence: TGTGCCAGCAGCCCCTCTATCCTAGCCCGCAGGCCCGGCACCCCAGATACGCAGTATTTT.